Described below is a single TCR beta chain sequence and its context. Antigen specificity is unknown. A multiplex PCR was run with 60 Vbeta primers and 13 Jbeta primers. Sequenced by immunoSEQ multiplex PCR; TCRdb stores in-frame clones only, minus some. The data hold over 150,000 clones, with about 80% observed a single time. This record belongs to a study of cytomegalovirus exposure and HLA in healthy donors. CDR1 is SGHVS, CDR2 FNYEAQ, per germline. The V segment lost 5 bases and the J segment 4 bases; nucleotides outside the gene matches: 11. This CDR3 is 16 amino acids long. Study-level findings and limits: A few CMV-associated chains were confirmed in vitro to be specific for CMV antigens. Cytomegalovirus association was listed for 164 TCR beta chains. A later analysis linked a missense DCLRE1C variant to TCR beta V- and J-gene trimming.

The TCR was taken from a woman aged 45-65 years in good health and CMV-seronegative. The genes are TRBV7-6 and TRBJ2-5; TRBD1 matches 9 bases. The sample comprised PBMCs. The CDR3: CASSPTGQGIAETQYF. The CDR3 coding sequence is TGTGCCAGCAGCCCAACGGGACAGGGAATAGCAGAGACCCAGTACTTC.